This T cell receptor (beta chain) was profiled in a study of graft-versus-host responses after intestinal transplantation. Study at large: Grafts were multivisceral, liver-intestinal, or isolated intestinal. The study gave all recipients anti-thymocyte globulin induction, then tacrolimus and steroids for 2 to 3 years.

Germline V gene lookup returns CDR1 MGHRA and CDR2 YSYEKL. CDR3 length: 16 amino acids. The junction had 10 bases not matched to a gene; V was cut back by 4 bases and J by 3 bases. This clone was observed once. Its antigen is unidentified. The assay was immunoSEQ multiplex PCR, and TCRdb's table has in-frame clones only and misses some. This table holds around 97,000 clones, 90% to 95% found once. This chain joins TRBV4-1 and TRBJ1-1; 8 nucleotides match TRBD1. Sequenced material: unstimulated CD8+ T cells sorted from spleen or lymph node cells, taken before intestinal transplant. This receptor was identified in a human donor who received an intestinal transplant. This chain's CDR3 is CASSLPPRQGYTEAFF. The CDR3 coding sequence is TGCGCCAGCAGCCTCCCGCCCAGACAGGGGTACACTGAAGCTTTCTTT.